Presented here are 23 T cell receptor beta chains from one specimen sequenced in a study of CD8 T cells in Susac syndrome. A quantity of about 0.5 to 1 ug RNA underwent reverse transcription using random hexamers. From the immunoSEQ multiplex PCR reads, TCRdb called clonotypes with MiXCR, one entry per CDR3 protein. The repertoire has 170,000 or so distinct CDR3 sequences, 85% to 95% of them found once; the top ten carry less than 0.2%. Material for sequencing was CD8+ T cells from PBMCs. Source of these receptors: a human donor with multiple sclerosis.

The chain recombines TRBV19 with TRBJ2-7; D possibly corresponds to TRBD2 (5 bases). V was pared by 6 bases and J by 1 base, with 19 bases between. The CDR3 contains 16 residues. Germline values: CDR1 LNHDA, CDR2 SQIVND (reference sequence). The CDR3 sequence: CASSPERSAGSYEQYF. The DNA of the CDR3 is TGTGCCAGTAGCCCCGAGAGGTCGGCGGGTTCCTACGAGCAGTACTTC.

This chain links TRBV27 with TRBJ2-7, with D tentatively TRBD1 (6 bases). This CDR3 comprises 14 residues. CDR1 is MNHEY and CDR2 is SMNVEV in the germline V gene (reference sequence). V dropped 6 bases and J dropped 2 bases, with 14 bases sitting between them. The chain's CDR3 is CASRETGAPYEQYF. DNA of the CDR3: TGTGCCAGCAGAGAGACAGGAGCCCCCTACGAGCAGTACTTC.

The chain uses TRBV29-1 and TRBJ2-7, with TRBD1 matching over 7 bases. The CDR3 extends over 14 amino acids. Trimming removed 5 bases from V and 3 bases from J; junction bases left unmatched: 10. Germline CDR1 SQVTM, CDR2 ANQGSEA. This CDR3 reads CSVTGANGYYEQYF. CDR3 sequence (DNA): TGCAGCGTTACAGGGGCGAATGGCTACTACGAGCAGTACTTC.

J is TRBJ2-2 and V is TRBV29-1, with D maybe TRBD1 (5 bases). Deletions cut 6 bases from V and 1 base from J, with 12 bases between. This CDR3 spans 14 amino acids. The germline gives CDR1 SQVTM, CDR2 ANQGSEA. The CDR3 region is CSVADNLNTGELFF. DNA for the CDR3: TGCAGCGTCGCGGACAACTTGAACACCGGGGAGCTGTTTTTT.

The chain combines TRBV7-9 with TRBJ2-5; D is undetermined. Looked up from germline, CDR1 is SEHNR and CDR2 is FQNEAQ (reference sequence). The CDR3 spans 13 residues. The V gene lost 6 bases and the J gene lost 6 bases, with 14 bases spanning the gap. The CDR3 loop reads CASRLAPKKTQYF. In DNA, the CDR3 is TGTGCCAGCAGACTTGCCCCCAAGAAGACCCAGTACTTC.

The V gene is TRBV7-9, the J gene TRBJ2-1; D is possibly TRBD1 (5 bases). CDR1 and CDR2 from the germline V gene are SEHNR and FQNEAQ (reference sequence). This CDR3 comprises 11 residues. V lost 10 bases to trimming and J lost 5 bases, with 9 bases between them. The CDR3 sequence is CANEQDNEQFF. The CDR3 coding sequence is TGTGCCAATGAACAGGACAATGAGCAGTTCTTC.

The table lists this clonotype with a few counts. The V and J genes are TRBV29-1 and TRBJ2-1, with 9 bases matching TRBD1. With V trimmed by 7 bases and J by 9 bases, 7 bases remained unmatched. The germline V gene encodes CDR1 SQVTM and CDR2 ANQGSEA. CDR3 length: 12 amino acids. The chain's CDR3 is CSARTGASEQFF. The CDR3 DNA reads as TGCAGCGCCCGGACAGGGGCTAGTGAGCAGTTCTTC.

The rearrangement links TRBV30 to TRBJ1-4, with a tentative D call TRBD1 (6 bases). Trimming left V 6 bases short and J 10 bases short, with 24 bases between. Germline CDR1 GTSNPN, CDR2 SVGIG (reference sequence). This CDR3 spans 15 amino acids. CDR3 sequence reads: CACTGRDTQKGKLFF. CDR3 sequence (DNA): TGTGCCTGCACAGGCCGGGACACACAAAAGGGAAAACTGTTTTTT. The full variable domain, rest sourced from reference TRBV30 and TRBJ1-4, is SQTIHQWPATLVQPVGSPLSLECTVEGTSNPNLYWYRQAAGRGLQLLFYSVGIGQISSEVPQNLSASRPQDRQFILSSKKLLLSDSGFYLCACTGRDTQKGKLFFGSGTQLSVL.

This chain uses TRBV20-1 with TRBJ1-2, with 8 bases identical to TRBD1. This CDR3 spans 16 amino acids. Germline CDR1 DFQATT, CDR2 SNEGSKA (reference sequence). V dropped 1 base and J dropped 4; count of bases not matched to a gene: 11. CDR3 nucleotide sequence: TGCAGTGCTAGAGGGTCGCCAGGGGGCTTGGGCTATGGCTACACCTTC. It specifies CSARGSPGGLGYGYTF.

The rearrangement links TRBV29-1 to TRBJ2-3; D is ambiguous. The CDR3 extends over 14 amino acids. Germline-derived CDR1 and CDR2 are SQVTM and ANQGSEA. V was clipped by 4 bases and J by 1 base, with 12 bases between them. The CDR3 protein is CSVVLADGTDTQYF. The CDR3 DNA reads as TGCAGCGTTGTTCTGGCGGACGGCACAGATACGCAGTATTTT.

This sequence joins TRBV7-8 and TRBJ2-1; TRBD2 matches at 11 bases. The germline CDR1 and CDR2 sequences are SGHVS and FQNEAQ. This CDR3 has 15 residues. The ends lost 5 bases at V and 4 bases at J; junction bases unmatched: 4. CDR3 coding DNA: TGTGCCAGCAGCGTACGGACTAGCGGGTACAATGAGCAGTTCTTC. It translates to CASSVRTSGYNEQFF.

The CDR3 region is CASSSSPKNIQYF. CDR3 bases: TGTGCCAGCAGTTCCTCGCCGAAAAACATTCAGTACTTC. The chain couples TRBV12-3 or TRBV12-4 to TRBJ2-4; D unresolved. The V end lost 4 bases, the J end lost 4 bases, and 8 bases lay between the germline ends. This CDR3 has 13 amino acids.

This clonotype was counted only a few times. The V and J genes are TRBV6-5 and TRBJ1-5, with D hard to call. The germline V gene has CDR1 MNHEY and CDR2 SVGAGI. The CDR3 consists of 13 residues. Trimming left V 9 bases short and J 0 bases short, with 9 bases between. The CDR3 DNA sequence: TGTGCCAGTTCTACGTTTAGCAATCAGCCCCAGCATTTT. Protein product: CASSTFSNQPQHF.

This chain uses TRBV30 with TRBJ2-7, with 8 bases that match TRBD1. The V segment lost 6 bases and the J segment 2 bases; nucleotides outside the gene matches: 6. The CDR3 consists of 13 residues. Germline loops: CDR1 GTSNPN, CDR2 SVGIG (reference sequence). The CDR3 bases are TGTGCCTGCCGGACAGGGCTCCCCTACGAGCAGTACTTC. Its protein is CACRTGLPYEQYF.

The count of this clonotype is one. The chain joins TRBV29-1 to TRBJ2-7; 8 positions match TRBD2. After removal of 4 bases from V and 5 bases from J, the junction contained 1 base not matched to a gene. Looked up from germline, CDR1 is SQVTM and CDR2 is ANQGSEA. The CDR3 spans 11 residues. This CDR3 is CSVGGRNEQYF. The CDR3 DNA reads TGCAGCGTTGGCGGGAGGAACGAGCAGTACTTC.

CDR3 sequence reads: CSVWDQGLEYF. CDR3 bases: TGCAGCGTGTGGGACCAGGGATTGGAGTATTTT. V gene TRBV29-1 combines with J gene TRBJ2-3, with D perhaps given as TRBD1 or TRBD2 (5 bases each). V gave up 6 bases and J gave up 13 bases, with 17 bases separating them. The germline gives CDR1 SQVTM, CDR2 ANQGSEA. The CDR3 runs 11 residues.

The rearrangement uses TRBV20-1 and TRBJ1-5, with 8 nucleotides matching TRBD1. CDR1 and CDR2 from the germline V gene are DFQATT and SNEGSKA (reference sequence). V lost 1 base, J lost 3 bases, and 5 bases stayed unmatched. CDR3 length: 15 amino acids. The CDR3 nucleotides are TGCAGTGCTAGAGCCTGGACAGGGAACAATCAGCCCCAGCATTTT. Translated: CSARAWTGNNQPQHF.

The chain carries TRBV29-1 and TRBJ2-1, with D possibly called TRBD1 or TRBD2 (5 bases each). The CDR3 runs 13 residues. The V end was cut by 5 bases, the J end by 6 bases, with 14 bases between. CDR1 and CDR2 (germline): SQVTM, ANQGSEA. CDR3 residues: CSVKTQGANEQFF. CDR3 DNA sequence: TGCAGCGTTAAGACCCAGGGAGCCAATGAGCAGTTCTTC.

V and J are TRBV5-1 and TRBJ2-3; possible D gene TRBD2, 5 bases. V gave up 0 bases and J gave up 4 bases, with 12 bases separating them. The CDR3 spans 15 residues. The germline CDR1 and CDR2 sequences are SGHRS and YFSETQ. The CDR3 region is CASSLALGGPDTQYF. CDR3 bases: TGCGCCAGCAGCTTGGCGTTGGGCGGGCCAGATACGCAGTATTTT.

The V call is TRBV11-2, the J call TRBJ1-2; 9 bases line up with TRBD1. The CDR3 runs to 15 residues. V shed 1 base, J shed 8 bases, and the junction held 8 bases outside the gene matches. CDR1 SGHAT and CDR2 FQNNGV come from the germline V gene. The CDR3 loop reads CASSLVAGTGTGYTF. Here the CDR3 DNA reads TGTGCCAGCAGCTTAGTAGCGGGGACAGGGACAGGCTACACCTTC.

This chain connects TRBV29-1 to TRBJ2-1, with 7 bases identical to TRBD1. This CDR3 is built from 12 residues. V gave up 6 bases and J gave up 9 bases; unmatched junction bases: 8. Germline V gene data show CDR1 as SQVTM and CDR2 as ANQGSEA. The CDR3 sequence: CSVTGTVGEQFF. CDR3 sequence (DNA): TGCAGCGTAACAGGGACAGTCGGTGAGCAGTTCTTC.

This chain joins TRBV24-1 and TRBJ1-1, with a weak D call TRBD1 (5 bases). CDR1 and CDR2 from the germline V gene are KGHDR and SFDVKD. The CDR3 covers 13 residues. The CDR3 reads CATRGARGTEAFF. DNA for the CDR3: TGTGCAACGCGCGGGGCGCGGGGTACTGAAGCTTTCTTT.

The chain joins TRBV6-5 to TRBJ1-2; 10 bases are a match to TRBD1. Germline V gene sequence: CDR1 MNHEY, CDR2 SVGAGI. The CDR3 length is 14 residues. The junction had 5 bases not matched to a gene; V was cut back by 8 bases and J by 2 bases. The CDR3 nucleotides read TGTGCCAGCGGGGGGACAGGGGCGAACTATGGCTACACCTTC. Encoded protein: CASGGTGANYGYTF.